This T cell receptor beta chain was recovered during a study of cytomegalovirus exposure and HLA in healthy donors. Whole-study context: Caucasian-associated ancestry cluster membership applied to about 80% of nearly 400 genotyped donors. Notes on the study in general: Analyses of presence/absence relied on an assumption of roughly uniform sequencing depth across donors.

Trimming shortened V by 4 bases and J by 1 base, and 22 bases separated the two germline ends. The CDR3 is 18 residues long. Germline CDR1 SGHVS, CDR2 FNYEAQ. PCR primers comprised 60 Vbeta and 13 Jbeta primers. Sequencing used immunoSEQ multiplex PCR; TCRdb keeps in-frame clones, though not all of them. Of under 200,000 clones in the sample, about 77% are singletons; the top ten hold approximately 6%. A word on this clone: Its antigen is unknown.

This sequence joins TRBV7-6 and TRBJ1-1, with a tentative D call TRBD1 (6 bases). The source material was PBMCs. The receptor's source is a woman younger than 45 in good health and CMV-seropositive. DNA of the CDR3: TGTGCCAGCAGCTCCTTAGGGGGGGCCGGAATGCGGAACACTGAAGCTTTCTTT. Translating gives CASSSLGGAGMRNTEAFF.